The clone carrying this T cell receptor beta chain was seen only a few times. One entry per CDR3 protein, called by TCRdb with MiXCR from the 5' RACE reads. The sample shows tens of thousands of distinct CDR3 sequences, 7.7% of them seen only once. Trimming took off 8 bases at V and 2 bases at J, with 16 bases between the two ends. In germline, CDR1 is SGHAT, CDR2 FQNNGV. CDR3 length equals 14 residues. The entry originates in a study of T cells after yellow fever vaccination. The sequenced sample was CD8+ T cells sorted from PBMCs, obtained on the day of the yellow fever booster vaccination. The V and J genes are TRBV11-2 and TRBJ2-7; perhaps TRBD1 as D (6 bases). The TCR sequence derives from a man younger than 40 who received the YFV17D yellow fever vaccine. The CDR3 DNA reads as TGTGCCAGCCACTACTACGGGGACACCTACGAGCAGTACTTC. This encodes CASHYYGDTYEQYF.